This T cell receptor beta chain came from a study of blood T cells in healthy people across ages. Study conclusions and caveats: Naive T cell percentage showed a strong correlation with the diversity of TCR beta.

A J-beta primer mix and a sample-barcoded 5' primer were used in a second PCR of roughly 6 to 12 cycles. TCRdb called the 5' RACE reads again in MiXCR, with one record for every CDR3 protein. The table shows 650,000 to 1,000,000 distinct CDR3 sequences, with under 40% occurring only once. The CDR3 spans 14 residues. Trimming cost V 1 base and J 3 bases, with 11 bases left between them. Germline CDR1 SQVTM, CDR2 ANQGSEA. In this sample, this clonotype turned up many times. Its target is not known. Sequencing was performed on blood. The chain links TRBV29-1 to TRBJ2-3, with a weak D call TRBD2 (5 bases). This clonotype was sampled from a man between 18 and 35 years old in good health. The CDR3 bases are TGCAGCGTTGAAGGGGCTAGCCTTACAGATACGCAGTATTTT. Translation: CSVEGASLTDTQYF.